This paragraph covers one T cell receptor (beta chain) sequence. This clone was observed a handful of times. The target of this receptor is not known. Within one base of it there is no much larger clone, and no base qualities were kept. The germline V gene (reference sequence) supplies CDR1 PRHDT and CDR2 FYEKMQ. Compared with germline, V lacks 2 bases and J lacks 2 bases; bases without a gene match: 16. The cysteine opens and the phenylalanine closes a CDR3 of 21 amino acids. CDR3 DNA only is kept here, 63 bases in frame from base 1. Lesional scalp punch biopsies and peripheral blood were collected from alopecia areata patients. After PBMCs were isolated by density centrifugation and stained for CD3, CD4 and CD8, a FACSAria was used to sort CD4+ and CD8+ T cells. The library was obtained by the immunoSEQ multiplex PCR assay. To provide template for TCR sequencing, every sample had RNA extracted and reverse transcribed into cDNA. SuperScript III was used to make first-strand cDNA, primed with a 2:1 mix of oligo-dT and random hexamers. A synthetic immune receptor repertoire was used to assess amplification bias, and residual bias was removed computationally. The authors processed their data as follows. After raw reads were preprocessed to remove errors, the CDR3 was defined following IMGT conventions as running from the conserved cysteine to phenylalanine. Clonality was computed by normalizing Shannon entropy by log2 of the number of productive unique TCRs and subtracting the result from 1. CD4 or CD8 identity of scalp clones was inferred by cross-referencing scalp TCRbeta sequences with sorted blood CD4 and CD8 repertoires. TCRdb carries this immuneACCESS record with in-frame sequences only. Its versions omit some clonotypes, under half of them owing to an unresolved V gene in the studies checked, with the rest unexplained. For V, J and clone size, that table is used; D and trimming come from the DNA. For this sample the table gives some 95,000 clones, of which over 40% were detected only once. The top ten hold roughly 0.83% of the sample.

This sample is drawn from a study of CD8+ T cells in alopecia areata (dated by TCRdb to the late 2010s). About the study as a whole: The treated patients took part in an open-label pilot trial in which moderate-to-severe alopecia areata was treated with oral tofacitinib at 5 to 10 mg twice daily. Patients stayed on tofacitinib for 6 to 18 months and then had 6 months of follow-up off drug so that delayed response and recurrence could be assessed. High-throughput TCRbeta sequencing was used to examine T cell clonal expansion in alopecia areata in both the C3H/HeJ mouse model and human patients. Human TCRbeta sequencing covered scalp tissue and sorted CD4+ and CD8+ peripheral blood T cells from patchy and totalis/universalis alopecia areata patients and healthy controls. Biopsies were taken from tofacitinib-treated patients at baseline and at 4 and 24 weeks of treatment, and a later scalp biopsy was taken in several of the tofacitinib-treated patients. Clonality in the scalp was compared among normal scalp (n=4), patchy alopecia areata scalp (n=8), and alopecia totalis/universalis scalp (n=8). The RNA source kit depended on sample type: the PAXgene miRNA kit for fixed scalp, the miRNeasy kit for PBMCs, and the RNeasy kit for mouse skin. TCRbeta CDR3 regions were amplified by immunoSEQ multiplex PCR using 35 Vbeta forward and 13 Jbeta reverse primers.

What the study reported, not specific to this receptor: Shared TCR sequences between patients were less evident than in mice, which may be partly attributable to HLA diversity in the patient population. Lesional scalp, especially in alopecia totalis/universalis, showed higher clonality and more expanded CD8+ clones than normal scalp, suggesting antigenic drive. Unlike mouse skin, which is dominated by gammadelta T cells, normal human skin has resident alphabeta T cells that are also sequenced, and this complicates analysis of the scalp TCR repertoire.

The receptor's source is a human donor with alopecia areata. The chain couples TRBV13 to TRBJ2-1; 12 central nucleotides agree with TRBD1. Sequenced input: CD4+ T cells sorted from blood. The DNA reads TGTGCCAGCAGCTTATCGGGACAGGGGGCGGCGAGTGAAAACCCCTACAATGAGCAGTTCTTC. Its amino acids are CASSLSGQGAASENPYNEQFF.